This TCR beta chain was captured by sequencing in a study of CD8 T cells in Susac syndrome. Regarding the study as a whole: An acknowledgment was made by the study that its TCR sequencing and HLA analysis involved relatively few individuals.

Points on this clonotype: The antigen is unknown.

TCR beta from blood CD8+ and CD4+ T cells was sequenced. When the RNA was reverse transcribed, random hexamers were used with an input of roughly 0.5 to 1 ug. Each CDR3 protein is one row after TCRdb ran MiXCR on the immunoSEQ multiplex PCR reads. The sample lists about 52,000 distinct CDR3 sequences, roughly 93% occurring once. Trimming removed 6 bases from V and 0 bases from J; junction bases left unmatched: 11. Germline V lookup: CDR1 DFQATT, CDR2 SNEGSKA (reference sequence). The CDR3 has 16 amino acids. Source material: CD8+ T cells from PBMCs. This TCR was sampled from a human donor with multiple sclerosis. The gene calls are TRBV20-1 and TRBJ2-1; 7 nucleotides match TRBD2. The CDR3 nucleotides are TGCAGTGCCCTTGCGCCCGAGCGGGGCTCCTACAATGAGCAGTTCTTC. It encodes CSALAPERGSYNEQFF.